This T cell receptor (beta chain) was captured by sequencing in a study of blood T cell repertoires in COVID-19. Study at large: There were acute and convalescent COVID-19 samples, and they came from the United States, Italy and Spain. In each case, the material was cDNA or gDNA derived from T cells, B-cell-depleted T cells, or PBMCs.

The sample holds a few counts of this clone. Germline CDR1 reads MNHEY; CDR2 reads SMNVEV (reference sequence). V lost 4 bases, J lost 5 bases, and 6 bases stayed unmatched. CDR3 length: 15 residues. The data were produced by immunoSEQ multiplex PCR, yet TCRdb's version contains in-frame clones alone and is incomplete. The table includes 100,000 to 150,000 clones, approximately 87% detected once. This receptor was obtained from a man in his sixties or seventies with active COVID-19. The chain joins TRBV27 to TRBJ2-5; 11 bases fit TRBD1. The sequenced sample consisted of peripheral blood. CDR3 DNA: TGTGCCAGCAGTTCCGGGGACAGGGGGGGGGAGACCCAGTACTTC. It codes for CASSSGDRGGETQYF.